What follows are 23 T cell receptor beta chains derived from one specimen sequenced in a study of T cells in Graves' hyperthyroidism and ophthalmopathy. RNA transcripts gave rise to amplified TCR beta CDR3 regions. With the HTBI primer set, the TCR CDR3 went through a first round of RT-PCR. In TCRdb, the multiplex PCR reads were re-called with MiXCR into one record per CDR3 protein. Counted here are 500,000 to 700,000 distinct CDR3 sequences, approximately 15% occurring once; the ten biggest clones make up more than 15%. The sample comprised blood. These receptors were taken from a woman aged 18-29 years with Graves' hyperthyroidism.

In its sample, this clonotype was seen many times. The genes are TRBV13 and TRBJ1-4, with D perhaps TRBD1 (6 bases). Germline V gene lookup returns CDR1 PRHDT and CDR2 FYEKMQ (reference sequence). Trimming cost V 7 bases and J 0 bases, with 12 bases left between them. The CDR3 contains 15 residues. CDR3 sequence (DNA): TGTGCCAGCACTAAACAGGGTGCAACTAATGAAAAACTGTTTTTT. It specifies CASTKQGATNEKLFF.

A few counts support this clonotype. This chain joins TRBV6-1 and TRBJ1-6; no reliable D call. Germline V gene sequence: CDR1 MNHNS, CDR2 SASEGT. V lost 5 bases and J lost 8, with 7 bases in between. This CDR3 spans 12 amino acids. In DNA form, the CDR3 reads TGTGCCAGCAGTTATTATGATTCACCCCTCCACTTT. It yields the protein CASSYYDSPLHF.

This rearrangement joins TRBV24-1 to TRBJ2-1; D not certain. Germline CDR1 reads KGHDR; CDR2 reads SFDVKD. The ends were cut back, 4 bases at V and 4 bases at J, with 4 bases in the middle. This CDR3 spans 12 amino acids. As DNA, the CDR3 is TGTGCCACCAGTGAATGGTACAATGAGCAGTTCTTC. This translates into CATSEWYNEQFF.

This clonotype was picked up a small number of times. A much more abundant neighbour one base away suggests this may be a read error. This chain uses TRBV28 with TRBJ1-2, with no clear D. Between the trimmed V and J ends, which lost 2 bases and 3 bases, there was a span of 13 bases. Germline loops: CDR1 MDHEN, CDR2 SYDVKM. The CDR3 has 15 residues. CDR3 amino acids: CASSLAVLQDYGYTF. DNA for the CDR3: TGTGCCAGCAGTTTAGCTGTACTCCAGGACTATGGCTACACCTTC.

This clonotype was counted ten times or more. The chain carries TRBV11-2 and TRBJ2-7, with 8 bases matching TRBD1. The CDR3 is 14 amino acids. The V gene end was trimmed by 5 bases and the J gene end by 3 bases; junction bases not matched to a gene: 6. From germline, CDR1 is SGHAT and CDR2 FQNNGV. The CDR3 sequence: CASSPTGGNYEQYF. The CDR3 DNA sequence: TGTGCCAGCAGCCCTACAGGGGGAAACTACGAGCAGTACTTC.

This clonotype was recorded at least ten times. The chain combines TRBV6-1 with TRBJ2-5; 7 bases map to TRBD2. Germline CDR1 reads MNHNS; CDR2 reads SASEGT. This CDR3 spans 14 amino acids. Trimming removed 7 bases from V and 5 bases from J; junction bases left unmatched: 10. The CDR3 here is CASTPWGEGETQYF. In DNA form, the CDR3 reads TGTGCCAGCACCCCTTGGGGGGAGGGGGAGACCCAGTACTTC.

The sample holds many counts of this clonotype. This sequence joins TRBV2 and TRBJ2-1; the match to TRBD1 covers 8 bases. J lost 4 bases, V lost 4 bases, and 9 bases had no gene match. CDR1 SNHLY and CDR2 FYNNEI come from the germline V gene. CDR3 length equals 16 residues. As DNA, the CDR3 is TGTGCCAGCAGTGGGGGACAGGCAGCAGGGTACAATGAGCAGTTCTTC. This sequence encodes CASSGGQAAGYNEQFF.

This clonotype has just a few counts. This sequence joins TRBV13 and TRBJ2-7; TRBD2 is a possible D gene (6 bases). The CDR3 loop spans 16 amino acids. V lost 3 bases and J lost 1, with 16 bases in between. CDR1 is PRHDT, CDR2 FYEKMQ, per germline (reference sequence). DNA for the CDR3: TGTGCCAGCAGCTTTTTCGGCGGGACTTCTTCCTACGAGCAGTACTTC. Its protein is CASSFFGGTSSYEQYF.

This clonotype has ten or more counts. The chain uses TRBV3-1 and TRBJ2-5; possibly TRBD2 for D (7 bases). V was trimmed by 3 bases and J by 0 bases, leaving 17 bases between them. Per the germline V gene, CDR1 is LGHDT and CDR2 is YNNKEL (reference sequence). CDR3 length: 17 residues. CDR3 bases: TGTGCCAGCAGCCAGCTCAAGGGGGGGGAGTACCAAGAGACCCAGTACTTC. It is translated as CASSQLKGGEYQETQYF.

This clonotype was seen only once. A much larger clone sits a single nucleotide away, making a read error possible. The DNA is left out, because the CDR3 cannot be placed on it with certainty; the CDR3 is given as TCRdb lists it. The rearrangement joins TRBV20-1 to TRBJ2-7. Germline CDR1 reads DFQATT; CDR2 reads SNEGSKA (reference sequence). The CDR3 has 14 amino acids, counting both end residues. The CDR3 reads CSALFAGGAYERYF.

This clonotype was seen a handful of times. The V and J genes are TRBV11-2 and TRBJ1-5; D unresolved. The CDR3 is made up of 13 amino acids. Per germline, CDR1 SGHAT and CDR2 FQNNGV. V lost 1 base and J lost 6, with 7 bases in between. As DNA, the CDR3 is TGTGCCAGCAGCTTAGGTTGGGGTCAGCCCCAGCATTTT. It translates to CASSLGWGQPQHF.

This chain links TRBV6-5 with TRBJ1-6, with D uncertain. CDR1 MNHEY and CDR2 SVGAGI come from the germline V gene. This CDR3 region has 16 residues. With 2 bases removed from V and 0 bases from J, the gap between germline ends came to 8 bases. DNA of the CDR3: TGTGCCAGCAGTTACGGGTTTAGCTCCTATAATTCACCCCTCCACTTT. This codes for CASSYGFSSYNSPLHF.

This clonotype has ten or more counts. The chain couples TRBV7-8 to TRBJ2-3; 11 positions agree with TRBD2. Germline values: CDR1 SGHVS, CDR2 FQNEAQ. This CDR3 is built from 21 residues. Unmatched junction bases numbered 17, after V lost 3 bases and J lost 0 bases. The CDR3 DNA reads as TGTGCCAGCAGCTTTTCGTTAGCGGGGGGGTTTTTGGCCCCTAGCACAGATACGCAGTATTTT. It yields the protein CASSFSLAGGFLAPSTDTQYF.

The table lists this clonotype with many counts. The chain employs TRBV6-1 and TRBJ2-7; 7 bases line up with TRBD1. This CDR3 comprises 12 residues. The germline V gene encodes CDR1 MNHNS and CDR2 SASEGT. V was pared by 7 bases and J by 7 bases, with 7 bases of the junction left unmatched. Written as DNA, the CDR3 is TGTGCCAGCACCGGACAGGTGGGGGAGCAGTACTTC. Its protein product is CASTGQVGEQYF.

Many counts were recorded for this clonotype. The rearrangement links TRBV10-3 to TRBJ2-5; 7 nucleotides match TRBD1. This CDR3 is 15 amino acids long. The germline V gene encodes CDR1 ENHRY and CDR2 SYGVKD. The junction had 12 bases not matched to a gene; V was cut back by 6 bases and J by 5 bases. CDR3 amino acids: CAISGDSQQGETQYF. The CDR3 nucleotides read TGTGCCATCAGCGGGGACAGCCAGCAGGGCGAGACCCAGTACTTC.

As for this clonotype: This may be a read error, as it is one base from a much larger clone. In this CDR3 the conserved last residue, phenylalanine or tryptophan, is missing, so a read error is likely. The rearrangement uses TRBV3-1 and TRBJ2-5, with D unclear. Deletions cut 1 base from V and 7 bases from J, with 16 bases between. CDR3 length: 15 residues. Looked up from germline, CDR1 is LGHDT and CDR2 is YNNKEL (reference sequence). The CDR3 bases are TGTGCCAGCAGCCAAGGCTGGATGACGGCAGTGACCCAGTACCTC. As protein: CASSQGWMTAVTQYL.

This clonotype was detected ten times or more. V gene TRBV6-1 combines with J gene TRBJ2-7, with unresolved D. Germline CDR1 is MNHNS and CDR2 is SASEGT. This CDR3 has 15 amino acids. V lost 7 bases, J lost 0 bases, and 16 bases lay in between. The CDR3 nucleotides are TGTGCCAGCAAGAAACAGAGAACGGTCTCCTACGAGCAGTACTTC. The encoded protein is CASKKQRTVSYEQYF.

This clonotype has only a few counts. The J gene is TRBJ1-4, the V gene TRBV10-3; D remains unclear. The germline CDR1 and CDR2 sequences are ENHRY and SYGVKD. This CDR3 has 16 amino acids. V lost 6 bases and J 1 base, leaving 15 bases between the germline ends. CDR3 region: CAISPGRGRTNEKLFF. The CDR3 DNA sequence: TGTGCCATCAGCCCCGGCCGAGGGCGAACTAATGAAAAACTGTTTTTT.

CDR3 DNA: TGTGCCAGCAGCCCGGGCGAGGGGGGCACTGAAGCTTTCTTT. Translation gives CASSPGEGGTEAFF. The gene calls are TRBV7-2 and TRBJ1-1; a weak D match, TRBD1 (6 bases). This CDR3 region has 14 residues. With 5 bases removed from V and 4 bases from J, the gap between germline ends came to 14 bases. The germline V gene has CDR1 SGHTA and CDR2 FQGNSA.

This clonotype was recorded many times. The rearrangement links TRBV7-3 to TRBJ2-1, with 14 bases identical to TRBD2. The CDR3 totals 15 residues. Looked up from germline, CDR1 is SGHTA and CDR2 is FQGTGA. With 5 bases clipped from V and 8 bases from J, the junction kept 5 bases outside the gene matches. CDR3 DNA sequence: TGTGCCAGCAGCACGACTAGCGGGGGGGCGGATGAGCAGTTCTTC. Protein sequence: CASSTTSGGADEQFF.

This clonotype has only a few counts. V usage is TRBV28 and J usage is TRBJ2-7; possibly TRBD1 for D (5 bases). CDR1 is MDHEN, CDR2 SYDVKM, per germline. Trimming left V 7 bases short and J 1 base short, with 8 bases between. The CDR3 loop spans 12 amino acids. The CDR3 DNA sequence: TGTGCCAGCACAGGGTGGTCCTACGAGCAGTACTTC. It encodes CASTGWSYEQYF.

In this sample, this clonotype turned up a few times. The chain employs TRBV14 and TRBJ2-3; 8 nucleotides line up with TRBD2. The CDR3 has 13 residues. The junction had 10 bases not matched to a gene; V was cut back by 6 bases and J by 11 bases. Germline lookup yields CDR1 SGHDN and CDR2 FVKESK. The DNA for the CDR3 is TGTGCCAGCAGACGAGCGGGAGTCTCGGGGCAGTATTTT. Translated: CASRRAGVSGQYF.

This clonotype has more than one count but fewer than ten. V usage is TRBV2 and J usage is TRBJ1-1; unclear D gene. Germline loops: CDR1 SNHLY, CDR2 FYNNEI. The ends were cut back, 7 bases at V and 1 base at J, with 7 bases in the middle. This CDR3 is 12 amino acids long. This chain's CDR3 is CASIFRNTEAFF. As DNA, the CDR3 is TGTGCCAGCATCTTCCGGAACACTGAAGCTTTCTTT.